These 27 T cell receptor beta chains originate from one sample sequenced in a study of T cells in Graves' hyperthyroidism and ophthalmopathy. Researchers took RNA transcripts and amplified the TCR beta CDR3 regions from them. The TCR CDR3 was amplified in a first-round RT-PCR using the HTBI primer set. MiXCR, applied by TCRdb to the multiplex PCR reads, yields one record per CDR3 protein. The repertoire consists of around 690,000 distinct CDR3 sequences, with roughly 20% occurring once and the leading ten covering roughly 30%. The specimen sequenced was blood. Receptor source: a man between 25 and 39 years old with Graves' ophthalmopathy.

This clonotype has a handful of counts. The V call is TRBV6-1, the J call TRBJ1-5; maybe TRBD1 (5 bases). The germline CDR1 and CDR2 sequences are MNHNS and SASEGT. Trimming took off 0 bases at V and 7 bases at J, with 13 bases between the two ends. This CDR3 spans 15 amino acids. In DNA, the CDR3 is TGTGCCAGCAGTGAAGCGGGGGGTCGGCGACAGCCCCAGCATTTT. Translation gives CASSEAGGRRQPQHF.

The chain carries TRBV11-1 and TRBJ2-2, with TRBD1 as a possible D gene (6 bases). V was trimmed by 5 bases and J by 0 bases, leaving 13 bases between them. CDR1 and CDR2 (germline): SGHAT, FQDESV (reference sequence). This CDR3 is built from 16 residues. CDR3 residues: CASSRQQGSNTGELFF. The DNA for the CDR3 is TGTGCCAGCAGCCGACAACAGGGTTCGAACACCGGGGAGCTGTTTTTT.

CDR3 coding DNA: TGTGCCAGCAGCGGTGGGACGGACCGGAAGACCCAGTACTTC. This translates into CASSGGTDRKTQYF. The V gene is TRBV9, the J gene TRBJ2-5, with D perhaps given as TRBD1 or TRBD2 (5 bases each). V lost 3 bases to trimming and J lost 6 bases, with 15 bases between them. This CDR3 is 14 amino acids long. Per the germline V gene, CDR1 is SGDLS and CDR2 is YYNGEE.

This clonotype has more than one count but fewer than ten. The chain carries TRBV5-6 and TRBJ1-1; D not certain. The V gene's germline CDR1 is SGHDT and CDR2 YYEEEE. V was shortened by 4 bases and J by 4 bases, with 17 bases between the two germline ends. The CDR3 runs to 15 residues. CDR3 coding DNA: TGTGCCAGCAGCAAAAGCCTCCCCGCGGGCACTGAAGCTTTCTTT. It codes for CASSKSLPAGTEAFF.

This clonotype was counted between two and nine times. The chain uses TRBV6-4 and TRBJ1-1; D gene uncertain. CDR1 is MRHNA and CDR2 is SNTAGT in the germline V gene. V shed 3 bases and J shed 4 bases, with 3 bases lying between them. This CDR3 comprises 11 residues. CDR3 DNA: TGTGCCAGCAGTGAAGTCACTGAAGCTTTCTTT. Its protein product is CASSEVTEAFF.

This clonotype was recorded many times. The chain employs TRBV6-6 and TRBJ2-3; a possible D gene is TRBD2 (7 bases). The germline gives CDR1 MNHNY, CDR2 SVGAGI (reference sequence). The CDR3 has 17 amino acids. V dropped 0 bases and J dropped 1 base, with 14 bases sitting between them. Written as DNA, the CDR3 is TGTGCCAGCAGTTACTCCTCGGGGGGCCTTCGCACAGATACGCAGTATTTT. Translating gives CASSYSSGGLRTDTQYF.

This clonotype was picked up a small number of times. The J gene is TRBJ1-3, the V gene TRBV6-1; unclear D gene. V lost 10 bases to trimming and J lost 0 bases, with 4 bases between them. The CDR3 loop spans 11 amino acids. The germline gives CDR1 MNHNS, CDR2 SASEGT. In DNA, the CDR3 is TGTGCCATCCCCTCTGGAAACACCATATATTTT. Its protein product is CAIPSGNTIYF.

This chain's CDR3 is CASTDRGSVETQYF. In nucleotides, the CDR3 is TGTGCCAGTACGGACAGGGGGTCAGTTGAGACCCAGTACTTC. This chain connects TRBV19 to TRBJ2-5; the match to TRBD1 covers 10 bases. CDR3 length: 14 residues. V lost 7 bases and J lost 5; bases outside the gene matches: 7. Per the germline V gene, CDR1 is LNHDA and CDR2 is SQIVND (reference sequence).

Only a few counts were recorded for this clonotype. The gene calls are TRBV18 and TRBJ2-7, with TRBD2 as a possible D gene (5 bases). Germline V gene data show CDR1 as KGHSH and CDR2 as LQKENI. CDR3 length equals 15 residues. V dropped 3 bases and J dropped 0 bases, with 12 bases sitting between them. CDR3 amino acids: CASSPDSSPSYEQYF. The CDR3 DNA is TGTGCCAGCTCACCGGACTCTTCACCCTCCTACGAGCAGTACTTC.

The V call is TRBV9, the J call TRBJ2-3, with TRBD2 identical over 8 bases. V trimming: 0 bases; J trimming: 3 bases; junction bases outside the gene matches: 3. CDR1 and CDR2 from the germline V gene are SGDLS and YYNGEE. The CDR3 covers 15 residues. CDR3 coding DNA: TGTGCCAGCAGCGTAGGACTAGCGTTGACAGATACGCAGTATTTT. It yields the protein CASSVGLALTDTQYF.

The rearrangement links TRBV25-1 to TRBJ2-7; no firm D call. CDR1 and CDR2 (germline): MGHDK, SYGVNS. This CDR3 region has 12 residues. Between the trimmed V and J ends, which lost 5 bases and 3 bases, there was a span of 8 bases. Here the CDR3 DNA reads TGTGCCAGCAGTTCTCTCTTCTACGAGCAGTACTTC. Protein: CASSSLFYEQYF.

This clonotype was observed many times. This chain uses TRBV12-3 or TRBV12-4 with TRBJ1-2; no reliable D call. Trimming stripped 6 bases from V and 3 bases from J, with 14 bases between. This CDR3 has 14 amino acids. CDR3 sequence reads: CASSSPERDYGYTF. CDR3 nucleotides: TGTGCCAGCAGCTCTCCCGAGCGAGACTATGGCTACACCTTC.

This clonotype was detected a few times. The chain's CDR3 is CASSSSGTTLSSYYNEQFF. The CDR3 DNA is TGTGCCAGCAGTTCCTCCGGGACTACACTTAGTAGCTACTACAATGAGCAGTTCTTC. The V call is TRBV6-5, the J call TRBJ2-1, with TRBD2 identical over 7 bases. Per germline, CDR1 MNHEY and CDR2 SVGAGI. The CDR3 loop spans 19 amino acids. Unmatched junction bases numbered 18, after V lost 4 bases and J lost 3 bases.

There are many counts of this clonotype. The chain uses TRBV11-2 and TRBJ1-1, with 7 bases identical to TRBD1. CDR3 length: 13 amino acids. Losses at the gene ends were 5 bases for V and 1 base for J; bases not matched to a gene: 1. Per the germline V gene, CDR1 is SGHAT and CDR2 is FQNNGV. The CDR3 reads CASSGDRNTEAFF. DNA for the CDR3: TGTGCCAGCAGCGGGGACAGGAACACTGAAGCTTTCTTT.

This clonotype was observed at least ten times. The chain employs TRBV2 and TRBJ2-1; 10 bases match TRBD2. Trimming took 6 bases from V and 6 from J; bases not matched to a gene: 8. In germline, CDR1 is SNHLY, CDR2 FYNNEI. The CDR3 consists of 15 residues. CDR3 coding DNA: TGTGCCAGCAGGGAGGGGAGCGGGAGGGGCAATGAGCAGTTCTTC. Translated: CASREGSGRGNEQFF.

This chain connects TRBV10-3 to TRBJ2-3, with D maybe TRBD2 (6 bases). Germline loops: CDR1 ENHRY, CDR2 SYGVKD. The CDR3 length is 13 residues. The V gene lost 7 bases and the J gene lost 3 bases, with 11 bases spanning the gap. In DNA form, the CDR3 reads TGTGCCATCAAGGGAGGCCCAACAGATACGCAGTATTTT. This codes for CAIKGGPTDTQYF.

As concerns this clonotype: Being one base from a much bigger clone, this may be a read error. The J gene is TRBJ2-1, the V gene TRBV12-3 or TRBV12-4, with 7 nucleotides matching TRBD2. This CDR3 region has 15 residues. CDR3 sequence (DNA): TGTGCCAGCGAGAGGGGAGGGAGCTCCTACAATGAGCGGTTCTTC. Its translation: CASERGGSSYNERFF.

The J gene is TRBJ2-7, the V gene TRBV6-2 or TRBV6-3, with D unclear. The CDR3 extends over 13 amino acids. Germline loops: CDR1 MNHEY, CDR2 SVGEGT. The V gene lost 2 bases and the J gene lost 3 bases, with 8 bases spanning the gap. For the CDR3, the DNA is TGTGCCAGCAGTTACGGTGTACACTACGAGCAGTACTTC. It specifies CASSYGVHYEQYF.

This chain connects TRBV5-1 to TRBJ2-5, with D possibly being TRBD2 (5 bases). Trimming took 6 bases from V and 5 from J, leaving 14 bases between them. The CDR3 loop spans 13 amino acids. Per the germline V gene, CDR1 is SGHRS and CDR2 is YFSETQ. The CDR3 protein is CASKGLPGETQYF. CDR3 in DNA: TGCGCCAGCAAGGGCCTTCCGGGGGAGACCCAGTACTTC.

This clonotype turned up a few times. The genes are TRBV12-3 or TRBV12-4 and TRBJ2-3, with TRBD2 matching 11 bases. This CDR3 has 15 amino acids. Losses at the gene ends were 4 bases for V and 6 bases for J; bases not matched to a gene: 6. CDR3 region: CASSSRLAGFDTQYF. The CDR3 DNA reads as TGTGCCAGCAGTTCCAGACTAGCGGGATTTGATACGCAGTATTTT.

This chain uses TRBV11-2 with TRBJ2-5; D is possibly TRBD1 (6 bases). The CDR3 runs to 15 residues. Germline-derived CDR1 and CDR2 are SGHAT and FQNNGV. Trimming cost V 2 bases and J 4 bases, with 14 bases left between them. CDR3 nucleotide sequence: TGTGCCAGCAGCTTACAGGGGCTACACACAGAGACCCAGTACTTC. It translates to CASSLQGLHTETQYF. Together with reference TRBV11-2 and TRBJ2-5, the CDR3 gives the full variable domain: EAGVAQSPRYKIIEKRQSVAFWCNPISGHATLYWYQQILGQGPKLLIQFQNNGVVDDSQLPKDRFSAERLKGVDSTLKIQPAKLEDSAVYLCASSLQGLHTETQYFGPGTRLLVL.

The chain employs TRBV7-9 and TRBJ2-3; 8 bases fit TRBD1. This CDR3 contains 17 residues. Germline CDR1 SEHNR, CDR2 FQNEAQ (reference sequence). Unmatched junction bases numbered 12, after V lost 1 base and J lost 6 bases. The CDR3 nucleotides are TGTGCCAGCAGCTTAGGCTACGGGACAGGCCTGGCGGATACGCAGTATTTT. Translation: CASSLGYGTGLADTQYF.

A single count supports this clonotype. A junction end diverges from the germline sequence, so it may reflect a read error. This chain links TRBV7-2 with TRBJ2-7; 8 nucleotides align to TRBD2. This CDR3 has 13 residues. Germline lookup yields CDR1 SGHTA and CDR2 FQGNSA. The CDR3 DNA reads TGTGCCAGCAGCCTAGCGGGTCGTGACGGGCAGTACTTC. This gives the protein CASSLAGRDGQYF.

The CDR3 spells CSVGDSNQPQHF. In DNA, the CDR3 is TGCAGCGTTGGGGATAGCAATCAGCCCCAGCATTTT. The chain has TRBV29-1 and TRBJ1-5; D unclear. With 4 bases removed from V and 0 bases from J, the gap between germline ends came to 4 bases. There are 12 residues in the CDR3. The germline V gene encodes CDR1 SQVTM and CDR2 ANQGSEA.

Only a few counts were recorded for this clonotype. This chain joins TRBV28 and TRBJ2-7; no clear D gene. Germline values: CDR1 MDHEN, CDR2 SYDVKM. Trimming shortened V by 7 bases and J by 2 bases, and 15 bases separated the two germline ends. This CDR3 is 14 amino acids long. CDR3 bases: TGTGCCAGCACTGGGTCCGATAACACCTACGAGCAGTACTTC. The encoded protein is CASTGSDNTYEQYF.

The chain links TRBV4-1 to TRBJ2-1, with 7 bases lining up with TRBD2. The junction had 11 bases not matched to a gene; V was cut back by 5 bases and J by 7 bases. CDR1 is MGHRA, CDR2 YSYEKL, per germline. The CDR3 runs to 15 residues. The CDR3 bases are TGCGCCAGCAGCGACCCCGAAGCGGGGCCAAATGAGCAGTTCTTC. Its protein is CASSDPEAGPNEQFF.

V and J are TRBV24-1 and TRBJ2-6; D not resolved. CDR3 length: 17 amino acids. Germline lookup yields CDR1 KGHDR and CDR2 SFDVKD. Trimming took off 4 bases at V and 2 bases at J, with 14 bases between the two ends. The CDR3 region has the DNA TGTGCCACCAGTGACTCCCTAGGGCGCCCTGGGGCCAACGTCCTGACTTTC. Translated: CATSDSLGRPGANVLTF.